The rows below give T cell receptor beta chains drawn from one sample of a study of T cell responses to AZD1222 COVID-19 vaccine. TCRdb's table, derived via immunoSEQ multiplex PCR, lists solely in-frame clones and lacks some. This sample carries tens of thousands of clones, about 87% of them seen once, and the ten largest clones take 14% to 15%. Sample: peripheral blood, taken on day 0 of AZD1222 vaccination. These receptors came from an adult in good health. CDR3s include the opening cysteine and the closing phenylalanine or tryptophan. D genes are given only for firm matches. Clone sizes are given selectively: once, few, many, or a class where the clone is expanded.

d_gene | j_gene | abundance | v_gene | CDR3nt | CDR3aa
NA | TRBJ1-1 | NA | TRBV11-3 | TGTGCCAGCAGCTCCAACAGGGCTGGGGCAGCTTTCTTT | CASSSNRAGAAFF
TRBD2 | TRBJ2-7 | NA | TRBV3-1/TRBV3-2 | TGTGCCAGCAGCACCTTAGCGGGAGGAGCCTACGAGCAGTACTTC | CASSTLAGGAYEQYF
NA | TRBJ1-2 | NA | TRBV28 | TGTGCCAGCAGTTCGTCCCAAACAGGGAGCTATGGCTACACCTTC | CASSSSQTGSYGYTF
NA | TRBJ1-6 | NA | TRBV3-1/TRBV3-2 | TGTGCCAGCAGGGAGCGGGGGCTTGGGAATTCACCCCTCCACTTT | CASRERGLGNSPLHF
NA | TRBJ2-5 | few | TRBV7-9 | TGTGCCAGCAGCTTAGTAGGTTTGGGGAGGTCCCAAGAGACCCAGTACTTC | CASSLVGLGRSQETQYF
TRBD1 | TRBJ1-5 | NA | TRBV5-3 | TGTGCCAGAAGCTTGCGGCAGGGGGCTCCACTCCCCAATCAGCCCCAGCATTTT | CARSLRQGAPLPNQPQHF
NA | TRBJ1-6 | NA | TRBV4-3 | TGCGCCAGCAGCCAAGACCGACCAGGGGCTAATTCACCCCTCCACTTT | CASSQDRPGANSPLHF
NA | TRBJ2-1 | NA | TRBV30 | TGTGCCTGGAGGGTCCTCGGGGGGCCCAATGAGCAGTTCTTC | CAWRVLGGPNEQFF
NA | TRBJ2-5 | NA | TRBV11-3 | TGTGCCAGCAGCCAATCTGAGGGCGCCCAGTACTTC | CASSQSEGAQYF
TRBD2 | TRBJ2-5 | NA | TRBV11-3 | TGTGCCAGCAGCCACGGACTAGCGGGAGAGTTAGGAGAGACCCAGTACTTC | CASSHGLAGELGETQYF
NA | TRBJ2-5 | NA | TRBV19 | TGTGCCTCGGGGCCCAACCTCGACCAAGAGACCCAGTACTTC | CASGPNLDQETQYF
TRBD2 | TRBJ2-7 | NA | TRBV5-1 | TGCGCCAGCAGCGCAAGGGACAGCGGACTAGCGGGAGGGTTCTCCTACGAGCAGTACTTC | CASSARDSGLAGGFSYEQYF
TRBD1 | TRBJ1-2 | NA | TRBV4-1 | TGCGCCAGCAGCCCAACGGGACAGGGCGGCGACTCCTATGGCTACACCTTC | CASSPTGQGGDSYGYTF
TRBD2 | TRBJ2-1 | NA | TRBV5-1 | TGCGCCAGCAGCCCCGGGACTAGCGGGGCCGCCTACAATGAGCAGTTCTTC | CASSPGTSGAAYNEQFF
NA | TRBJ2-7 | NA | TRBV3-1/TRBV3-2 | TGTGCCAGCAGCCCGACTCCAGCCTACGAGCAGTACTTC | CASSPTPAYEQYF
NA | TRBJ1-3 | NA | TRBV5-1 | TGCGCCAGCAGCTTGGACGGAACGGGAAACACCATATATTTT | CASSLDGTGNTIYF
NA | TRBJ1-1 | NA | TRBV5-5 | TGTGCCAGCAGCCGACAGGACACCTTCTCTATATGGGCTTTCTTT | CASSRQDTFSIWAFF
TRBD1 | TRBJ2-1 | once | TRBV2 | TGTGCCAGCAGCCCGGGACAGGGGCGATACAATGAGCAGTTCTTC | CASSPGQGRYNEQFF
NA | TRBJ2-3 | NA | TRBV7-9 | TGTGCCAGCAGCGTCCCTAGTGATACGCAGTATTTT | CASSVPSDTQYF
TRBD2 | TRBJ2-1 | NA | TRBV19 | TGTGCCAGCCAACCCGCCTCCGGGGGGAATGAGCAGTTCTTC | CASQPASGGNEQFF
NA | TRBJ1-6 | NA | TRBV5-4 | TGTGCCAGCAGCCTTGGGCCCGGGCATAATTCACCCCTCCACTTT | CASSLGPGHNSPLHF
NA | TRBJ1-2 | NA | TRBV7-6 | TGTGCCAGCAGCTTAAAGGCGGGAGACTATGGCTACACCTTC | CASSLKAGDYGYTF
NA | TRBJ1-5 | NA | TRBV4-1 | TGCGCCAGCAGCCGGCGCACACAGGGTCCCCAGCATTTT | CASSRRTQGPQHF
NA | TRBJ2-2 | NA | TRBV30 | TGTGCCTGGAGCTGGAGACAAATCACCGGGGAGCTGTTTTTT | CAWSWRQITGELFF
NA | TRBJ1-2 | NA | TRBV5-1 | TGCGCCAGCAGCTTGGTAGGGGTCTATGGCTACACCTTC | CASSLVGVYGYTF
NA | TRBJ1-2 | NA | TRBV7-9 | TGTGCCACCGGGGGCGGGGCTGGAGATGGCTACACCTTC | CATGGGAGDGYTF
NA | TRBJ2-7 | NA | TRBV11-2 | TGTGCCAGCAGCTTGGTGGGAGCCCAAGCGTACGAGCAGTACTTC | CASSLVGAQAYEQYF